What follows are 13 T cell receptor beta chains derived from one specimen sequenced in a study of tumor-infiltrating lymphocytes in primary liver carcinoma. Making TCR beta cDNA involved around 520 ng total RNA and a constant-region primer. Three nested multiplex PCR rounds, a slightly modified ARM-PCR method, built the TCR beta libraries. The first two PCR rounds used TRBV1-TRBV30 forward primers with a C-beta reverse primer, around 10 cycles each. Each CDR3 protein gets one entry after TCRdb re-called the multiplex PCR reads with MiXCR. The table has tens of thousands of distinct CDR3 sequences, roughly 71% seen once; the top ten hold approximately 26%. Unsorted bulk tissue of about 20-32 mg yielded co-extracted RNA and DNA. The source material was tumor-adjacent normal liver tissue. These receptors were collected from a man aged 40-49 years with primary liver carcinoma and hepatitis B virus infection.

The chain links TRBV4-3 to TRBJ2-2; no clear D. Germline V lookup: CDR1 LGHNA, CDR2 YSLEER. This CDR3 comprises 19 residues. V lost 4 bases and J 4 bases, leaving 25 bases between the germline ends. The CDR3 reads CASSPRSPISGGSTGELFF. As DNA, the CDR3 is TGCGCCAGCAGCCCCCGAAGCCCGATAAGTGGCGGCTCCACCGGGGAGCTGTTTTTT.

On this clonotype: Since no conserved phenylalanine or tryptophan closes the CDR3, a read error is the likely cause. V is TRBV11-2 and J is TRBJ2-1; D possibly corresponds to TRBD2 (6 bases). In germline, CDR1 is SGHAT, CDR2 FQNNGV. The length of the CDR3 is 16 residues. The CDR3 sequence: CARSLTGTGGDNEQFL. The CDR3 DNA is TGTGCCAGGAGCTTAACTGGGACTGGCGGGGACAATGAGCAGTTCTTA.

The chain combines TRBV30 with TRBJ1-1; the D gene is possibly TRBD1 (5 bases). This CDR3 has 13 residues. Germline V CDR1 and CDR2: GTSNPN, SVGIG (reference sequence). V lost 8 bases and J lost 2, with 15 bases in between. CDR3: CAGTVLTNTEAFF. The CDR3, as DNA: TGTGCCGGGACGGTACTTACCAACACTGAAGCTTTCTTT.

To note about this clonotype: No conserved phenylalanine or tryptophan is present at the end of the CDR3, so a read error is the likely explanation. This chain uses TRBV11-1 with TRBJ2-1; possibly TRBD2 for D (5 bases). V dropped 1 base and J dropped 8 bases, with 15 bases sitting between them. Germline V gene lookup returns CDR1 SGHAT and CDR2 FQDESV (reference sequence). This CDR3 comprises 15 residues. The CDR3 sequence is CASSLGLTETDEQFI. CDR3 in DNA: TGTGCCAGCAGCTTAGGACTAACGGAAACCGATGAGCAGTTCATC.

A word on this clonotype: The junction shows a germline mismatch at one end, possibly a read error. The V and J genes are TRBV11-1 and TRBJ2-6, with D perhaps matching TRBD1 (5 bases). In germline, CDR1 is SGHAT, CDR2 FQDESV (reference sequence). The CDR3 totals 15 residues. CDR3: CASGSGRAGANVQTF. CDR3 sequence (DNA): TGTGCCAGCGGCTCGGGCCGAGCTGGGGCCAACGTCCAGACTTTC.

This clonotype occurred many times. This chain links TRBV6-5 with TRBJ2-1, with 8 bases fitting TRBD2. This CDR3 is 14 amino acids long. The germline gives CDR1 MNHEY, CDR2 SVGAGI. V lost 6 bases and J lost 7; bases outside the gene matches: 8. The DNA for the CDR3 is TGTGCCAGCAGCCTTAGCGGGAAATGGAATGAGCAGTTCTTC. This encodes CASSLSGKWNEQFF.

There are a few counts of this clonotype. V usage is TRBV6-2 or TRBV6-3 and J usage is TRBJ1-1; D uncertain. Germline loops: CDR1 MNHEY, CDR2 SVGEGT. The CDR3 totals 14 residues. V was cut by 2 bases and J by 11 bases, with 18 bases left in between. The CDR3 DNA is TGTGCCAGCAGTTACCCCTGGGTGACCCCGACGGCTTTCTTT. Its protein is CASSYPWVTPTAFF.

About this clonotype itself: The CDR3 end shows no conserved phenylalanine or tryptophan, and so a read error is likely. The rearrangement links TRBV12-3 or TRBV12-4 to TRBJ2-1; unclear D gene. The CDR3 has 12 amino acids. In DNA form, the CDR3 reads TGTACCAGCAGTCCGGTTTCCCATGAGCAGTTCTTA. Protein sequence: CTSSPVSHEQFL.

This clonotype was recorded many times. The rearrangement joins TRBV10-3 to TRBJ2-1; 8 bases match TRBD2. Germline CDR1 reads ENHRY; CDR2 reads SYGVKD. Losses at the gene ends were 0 bases for V and 8 bases for J; bases not matched to a gene: 15. This CDR3 spans 18 amino acids. The CDR3 spells CAISESPLVAGGSHEQFF. Written as DNA, the CDR3 is TGTGCCATCAGTGAGTCCCCCCTCGTGGCGGGAGGCTCGCATGAGCAGTTCTTC.

Turning to this clonotype: The junction differs from germline at one of its ends, possibly a read error. This rearrangement joins TRBV29-1 to TRBJ1-2; maybe TRBD1 (5 bases). CDR1 SQVTM and CDR2 ANQGSEA come from the germline V gene. This CDR3 is built from 13 residues. The CDR3 spells CSVGVTGGYGYSF. CDR3 bases: TGCAGCGTTGGCGTAACAGGAGGCTATGGCTACTCCTTC.

This clonotype was counted a single time. The chain combines TRBV7-2 with TRBJ2-1, with 10 positions matching TRBD2. J was trimmed by 14 bases and V by 5 bases; bases with no gene match: 15. Germline lookup yields CDR1 SGHTA and CDR2 FQGNSA. The CDR3 runs 15 residues. CDR3 residues: CASSPPSGGTEKEFF. DNA for the CDR3: TGTGCCAGCAGCCCGCCTAGCGGGGGTACAGAGAAGGAGTTCTTC.

This clonotype has a count of ten or more. The chain links TRBV5-1 to TRBJ2-7; a weak D match, TRBD1 (6 bases). From germline, CDR1 is SGHRS and CDR2 YFSETQ. The CDR3 covers 15 residues. V lost 6 bases, J lost 6 bases, and 22 bases lay in between. CDR3 bases: TGCGCCAGCAAGAGGACGCAAGTTGGGGGCGGCGAGCAGTACTTC. Protein product: CASKRTQVGGGEQYF.

Comment on this clonotype: A read error may account for a junction end that differs from germline. The chain uses TRBV6-1 and TRBJ1-5; no reliable D call. CDR3 length equals 13 residues. Germline CDR1 and CDR2: MNHNS and SASEGT. CDR3 bases: TGTGCCAGCAGTGATAGGGCCAATCAGTCCCAGCATTTT. Its translation: CASSDRANQSQHF.